This T cell receptor beta chain was sequenced in a study of shared clonotypes between healthy human individuals. Study-level background: The plates for each donor numbered three CD4 naive, three CD4 memory, two CD8 naive and one CD8 memory.

The sorted-subset replicate PCRs were given 150 to 250 ng DNA, which is 31,000 or so T cell genomes. The protocol was immunoSEQ multiplex PCR, while the TCRdb copy is restricted to in-frame clones and leaves out a portion. The repertoire holds 600,000 to 700,000 clones, with more than 70% as singletons. From germline, CDR1 is MGHDK and CDR2 SYGVNS. CDR3 length: 16 residues. Unmatched junction bases numbered 6, after V lost 2 bases and J lost 5 bases. The TCR originated in a young woman in good health. The sample consisted of memory CD4+ T cells sorted from blood. Subset of the sample: CD45RA-negative fraction. V usage is TRBV25-1 and J usage is TRBJ2-7; 13 nucleotides agree with TRBD2. The CDR3 sequence is CASSEELAGGPNEQYF. CDR3 bases: TGTGCCAGCAGTGAAGAACTAGCGGGAGGGCCGAACGAGCAGTACTTC.